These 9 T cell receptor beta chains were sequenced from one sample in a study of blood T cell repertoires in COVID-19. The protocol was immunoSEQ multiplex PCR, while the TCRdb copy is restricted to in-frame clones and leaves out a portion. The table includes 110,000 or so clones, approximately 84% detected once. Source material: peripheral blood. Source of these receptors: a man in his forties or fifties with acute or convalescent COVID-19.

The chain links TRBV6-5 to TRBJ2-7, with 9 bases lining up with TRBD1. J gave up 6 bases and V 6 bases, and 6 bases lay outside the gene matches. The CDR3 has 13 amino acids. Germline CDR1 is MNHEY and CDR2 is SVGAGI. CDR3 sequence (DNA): TGTGCCAGCAGACGGACAGGGGTTTTCGAGCAGTACTTC. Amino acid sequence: CASRRTGVFEQYF.

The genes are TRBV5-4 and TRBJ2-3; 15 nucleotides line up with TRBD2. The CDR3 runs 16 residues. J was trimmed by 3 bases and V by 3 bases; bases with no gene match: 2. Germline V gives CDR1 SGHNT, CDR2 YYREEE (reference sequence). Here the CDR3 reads CASSSGLAGGTDTQYF. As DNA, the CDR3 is TGTGCCAGCAGCTCGGGACTAGCGGGGGGAACAGATACGCAGTATTTT.

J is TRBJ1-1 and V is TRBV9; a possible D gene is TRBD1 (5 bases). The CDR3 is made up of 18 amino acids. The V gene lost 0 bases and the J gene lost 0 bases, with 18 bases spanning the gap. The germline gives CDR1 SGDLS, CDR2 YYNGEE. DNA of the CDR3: TGTGCCAGCAGCGTAGCGGCGGGTGGGGGGGTAATGAACACTGAAGCTTTCTTT. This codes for CASSVAAGGGVMNTEAFF.

In nucleotides, the CDR3 is TGTGCCAGCAGCCCGACAGGGCAGTATGGCTACACCTTC. The encoded protein is CASSPTGQYGYTF. V gene TRBV4-2 combines with J gene TRBJ1-2, with 7 bases identical to TRBD1. With 4 bases clipped from V and 5 bases from J, the junction kept 4 bases outside the gene matches. Germline CDR1 and CDR2: LGHNA and YNFKEQ. The CDR3 spans 13 residues.

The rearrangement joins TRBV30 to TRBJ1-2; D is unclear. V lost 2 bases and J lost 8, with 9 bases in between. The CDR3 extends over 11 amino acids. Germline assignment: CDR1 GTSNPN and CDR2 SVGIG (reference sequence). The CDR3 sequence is CAWSQQWGYTF. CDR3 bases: TGTGCCTGGAGTCAACAGTGGGGCTACACCTTC.

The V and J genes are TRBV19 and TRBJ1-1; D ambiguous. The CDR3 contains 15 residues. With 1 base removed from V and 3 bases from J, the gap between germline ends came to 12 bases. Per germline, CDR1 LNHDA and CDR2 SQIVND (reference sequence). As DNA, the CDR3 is TGTGCCAGTAGTATAGCGGCGGGAGTTGACACTGAAGCTTTCTTT. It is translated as CASSIAAGVDTEAFF. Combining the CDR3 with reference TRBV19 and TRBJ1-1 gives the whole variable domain DGGITQSPKYLFRKEGQNVTLSCEQNLNHDAMYWYRQDPGQGLRLIYYSQIVNDFQKGDIAEGYSVSREKKESFPLTVTSAQKNPTAFYLCASSIAAGVDTEAFFGQGTRLTVV.

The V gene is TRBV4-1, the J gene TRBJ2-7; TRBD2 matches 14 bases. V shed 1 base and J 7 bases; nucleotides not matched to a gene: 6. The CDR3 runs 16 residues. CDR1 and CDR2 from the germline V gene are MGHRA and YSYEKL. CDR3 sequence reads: CASSQAGLAGAGEQYF. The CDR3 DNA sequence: TGCGCCAGCAGCCAAGCGGGACTAGCGGGGGCCGGGGAGCAGTACTTC.

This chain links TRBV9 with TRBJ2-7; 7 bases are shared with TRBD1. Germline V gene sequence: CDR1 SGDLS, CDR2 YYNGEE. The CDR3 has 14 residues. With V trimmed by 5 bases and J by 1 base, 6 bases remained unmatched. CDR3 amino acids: CASSLGGVSYEQYF. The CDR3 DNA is TGTGCCAGCAGTCTAGGGGGCGTATCCTACGAGCAGTACTTC.

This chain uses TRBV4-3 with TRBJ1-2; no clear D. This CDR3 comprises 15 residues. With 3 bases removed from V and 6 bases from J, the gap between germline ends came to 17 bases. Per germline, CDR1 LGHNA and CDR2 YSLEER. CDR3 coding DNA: TGCGCCAGCAGCCATTCCCGGGGTACGGCCCATGGCTACACCTTC. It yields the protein CASSHSRGTAHGYTF.